Presented here are 23 T cell receptor beta chains from one specimen sequenced in a study of a mutant IDH1 vaccine in newly diagnosed glioma. The time point denotes: week 35, safety follow-up. Mutant IDH1 20-mer peptide, at 300 ug, made up each vaccine dose, with topical imiquimod. These receptors are not linked to any known antigen. Sequenced by immunoSEQ multiplex PCR; TCRdb stores in-frame clones only, minus some. The repertoire holds tens of thousands of clones, with 74% as singletons. The sequencing here drew on PBMCs, taken from a glioma patient whose treatment included an IDH1 peptide vaccine. These receptors originate from a man in his fifties or sixties with glioma.

This chain connects TRBV27 to TRBJ1-5; D is perhaps TRBD1 (5 bases). V gave up 4 bases and J gave up 5 bases, with 9 bases separating them. The CDR3 length is 13 residues. From germline, CDR1 is MNHEY and CDR2 SMNVEV (reference sequence). The CDR3 is CASSSQGYQPQHF. CDR3 DNA: TGTGCCAGCAGTTCCCAGGGATATCAGCCCCAGCATTTT.

This rearrangement joins TRBV19 to TRBJ1-1, with 10 bases aligning to TRBD1. The CDR3 is 15 residues long. Germline CDR1 and CDR2: LNHDA and SQIVND (reference sequence). V lost 7 bases to trimming and J lost 1 base; unmatched junction nucleotides: 6. CDR3 sequence reads: CASTGQGVGNTEAFF. As DNA, the CDR3 is TGTGCCAGTACCGGACAGGGGGTCGGGAACACTGAAGCTTTCTTT.

The table lists this clone with a few counts. The J gene is TRBJ1-1, the V gene TRBV7-8; D gene ambiguous. V lost 6 bases to trimming and J lost 11 bases, with 16 bases between them. This CDR3 is built from 12 residues. Germline CDR1 and CDR2: SGHVS and FQNEAQ. CDR3 sequence reads: CASSSELGRAFF. For the CDR3, the DNA is TGTGCCAGCAGTTCCGAACTCGGAAGGGCTTTCTTT.

This clone was seen a single time. The chain is built from TRBV19 and TRBJ1-3, with D maybe TRBD1 (5 bases). In germline, CDR1 is LNHDA, CDR2 SQIVND (reference sequence). The ends were cut back, 6 bases at V and 0 bases at J, with 9 bases in the middle. The CDR3 extends over 14 amino acids. CDR3 nucleotides: TGTGCCAGTAGGACAGCGAGCTCTGGAAACACCATATATTTT. Translating it yields CASRTASSGNTIYF.

This clone appeared a single time. The V gene is TRBV15, the J gene TRBJ2-7; D gene ambiguous. The CDR3 consists of 12 residues. The germline V gene has CDR1 LNHNV and CDR2 YYDKDF (reference sequence). Between the trimmed V and J ends, which lost 0 bases and 5 bases, there was a span of 5 bases. CDR3 region: CATSRDHNEQYF. The CDR3 bases are TGTGCCACCAGCAGAGATCACAACGAGCAGTACTTC.

The chain combines TRBV15 with TRBJ2-7; 9 nucleotides agree with TRBD1. Germline V gives CDR1 LNHNV, CDR2 YYDKDF (reference sequence). This CDR3 is built from 17 residues. The V gene end was trimmed by 0 bases and the J gene end by 5 bases; junction bases not matched to a gene: 11. The CDR3 DNA is TGTGCCACCAGCAGAGATCTAATGGGACAGGGTATCCACGAGCAGTACTTC. It specifies CATSRDLMGQGIHEQYF.

This clone was observed a few times. This sequence joins TRBV9 and TRBJ2-7, with 7 bases that match TRBD1. The junction had 4 bases not matched to a gene; V was cut back by 4 bases and J by 0 bases. The CDR3 has 14 residues. Germline-derived CDR1 and CDR2 are SGDLS and YYNGEE. The CDR3 DNA is TGTGCCAGCAGCTTCCGGGACAGCTCCTACGAGCAGTACTTC. Protein: CASSFRDSSYEQYF.

The rearrangement joins TRBV9 to TRBJ1-4; a weak D match, TRBD1 (5 bases). Trimming cost V 3 bases and J 6 bases, with 12 bases left between them. Germline lookup yields CDR1 SGDLS and CDR2 YYNGEE. The CDR3 sequence is 14 residues long. The CDR3, as DNA: TGTGCCAGCAGCGCCGACACGGGGGATGAAAAACTGTTTTTT. It is translated as CASSADTGDEKLFF.

Only a few counts were recorded for this clone. The genes are TRBV6-1 and TRBJ1-1; the D is unclear. The CDR3 is made up of 14 amino acids. V was shortened by 5 bases and J by 3 bases, with 13 bases between the two germline ends. The germline V gene has CDR1 MNHNS and CDR2 SASEGT. The CDR3 bases are TGTGCCAGCAGTCGACGGGCCATAGACACTGAAGCTTTCTTT. Amino acid sequence: CASSRRAIDTEAFF.

The CDR3 DNA is TGTGCCAGCAGCCGCCCTCAGGGGGAGGGCTACACCTTC. This gives the protein CASSRPQGEGYTF. The chain employs TRBV5-6 and TRBJ1-2, with 7 bases that match TRBD1. The CDR3 extends over 13 amino acids. Looked up from germline, CDR1 is SGHDT and CDR2 is YYEEEE. V lost 4 bases, J lost 8 bases, and 8 bases stayed unmatched.

This chain uses TRBV5-1 with TRBJ2-2, with D tentatively TRBD2 (5 bases). Germline assignment: CDR1 SGHRS and CDR2 YFSETQ. The CDR3 loop spans 15 amino acids. Trimming removed 0 bases from V and 2 bases from J, with 8 bases in between. CDR3 nucleotides: TGCGCCAGCAGCTTGGTCGGGGAAAACACCGGGGAGCTGTTTTTT. As protein: CASSLVGENTGELFF.

V gene TRBV6-5 combines with J gene TRBJ1-6; D remains unclear. Trimming removed 4 bases from V and 10 bases from J, with 8 bases in between. This CDR3 region has 12 residues. Germline loops: CDR1 MNHEY, CDR2 SVGAGI. The CDR3, as DNA: TGTGCCAGCAGTTCGGAAGGCTCACCCCTCCACTTT. Amino acids: CASSSEGSPLHF.

The chain recombines TRBV7-6 with TRBJ2-7; D is perhaps TRBD1 (5 bases). V lost 5 bases to trimming and J lost 3 bases, with 14 bases between them. The CDR3 sequence is 14 residues long. Looked up from germline, CDR1 is SGHVS and CDR2 is FNYEAQ. The chain's CDR3 is CASSLFEQDYEQYF. The CDR3 DNA reads TGTGCCAGCAGCCTTTTTGAACAGGACTACGAGCAGTACTTC.

The chain couples TRBV5-1 to TRBJ2-3, with D unresolved. The CDR3 is 14 residues long. Between the trimmed V and J ends, which lost 4 bases and 2 bases, there was a span of 11 bases. Germline V gene sequence: CDR1 SGHRS, CDR2 YFSETQ. The CDR3 is CASSPPGPTDTQYF. The CDR3 region has the DNA TGCGCCAGCAGCCCTCCGGGCCCCACAGATACGCAGTATTTT.

The rearrangement uses TRBV7-9 and TRBJ1-2, with no clear D. Trimming removed 1 base from V and 4 bases from J, with 16 bases in between. The CDR3 contains 16 residues. Germline loops: CDR1 SEHNR, CDR2 FQNEAQ (reference sequence). CDR3 amino acids: CASSLGVYQLGYGYTF. DNA for the CDR3: TGTGCCAGCAGCTTAGGAGTTTACCAATTGGGCTATGGCTACACCTTC.

This sequence joins TRBV7-8 and TRBJ2-2; 8 nucleotides agree with TRBD1. The ends lost 6 bases at V and 4 bases at J; junction bases unmatched: 7. Germline V lookup: CDR1 SGHVS, CDR2 FQNEAQ. The CDR3 consists of 15 residues. The CDR3 spells CASSLTGDTTGELFF. The CDR3 DNA reads TGTGCCAGCAGTCTGACAGGGGACACCACCGGGGAGCTGTTTTTT.

The chain links TRBV2 to TRBJ2-1, with a weak D call TRBD1 (6 bases). Germline CDR1 reads SNHLY; CDR2 reads FYNNEI. The CDR3 length is 12 residues. The germline V and J ends were trimmed by 7 bases and 9 bases, with 13 bases remaining between them. The CDR3 loop is CASKKVQGEQFF. CDR3 coding DNA: TGTGCCAGCAAAAAGGTACAGGGTGAGCAGTTCTTC.

The table lists this clone with a few counts. J is TRBJ1-1 and V is TRBV19, with TRBD1 matching over 7 bases. CDR3 size: 14 residues. V shed 6 bases, J shed 0 bases, and the junction held 4 bases outside the gene matches. Germline V CDR1 and CDR2: LNHDA, SQIVND (reference sequence). The CDR3 nucleotides read TGTGCCAGTAGCTCGACAGGGCTGAACACTGAAGCTTTCTTT. Translation: CASSSTGLNTEAFF.

This clone was observed a handful of times. The V and J genes are TRBV10-3 and TRBJ2-7; no firm D call. Germline CDR1 is ENHRY and CDR2 is SYGVKD. This CDR3 is 13 amino acids long. V was clipped by 0 bases and J by 2 bases, with 5 bases between them. CDR3 nucleotide sequence: TGTGCCATCAGTGAGTCTCGCGCCTACGAGCAGTACTTC. Translating it yields CAISESRAYEQYF.

Details on this clone: An end of the junction does not agree with germline; a read error may underlie this. V and J are TRBV10-3 and TRBJ1-2; 7 nucleotides align to TRBD1. Germline assignment: CDR1 ENHRY and CDR2 SYGVKD. The CDR3 loop spans 16 amino acids. CDR3 loop: CAITERWQGANYGYTF. The CDR3 DNA is TGTGCCATCACTGAGAGGTGGCAGGGGGCTAACTATGGCTACACCTTC.

The rearrangement links TRBV9 to TRBJ2-1; TRBD1 aligns across 7 bases. The V gene's germline CDR1 is SGDLS and CDR2 YYNGEE. With V trimmed by 4 bases and J by 2 bases, 6 bases remained unmatched. The CDR3 extends over 15 amino acids. CDR3: CASSPRQGTYNEQFF. CDR3 DNA sequence: TGTGCCAGCAGCCCCAGACAGGGCACCTACAATGAGCAGTTCTTC.

This clone occurred once. The chain combines TRBV6-6 with TRBJ2-5; weak D call: TRBD2 (6 bases). In germline, CDR1 is MNHNY, CDR2 SVGAGI (reference sequence). The ends were cut back, 5 bases at V and 10 bases at J, with 11 bases in the middle. This CDR3 comprises 11 residues. The CDR3, as DNA: TGTGCCAGCAGTGAGGGACTCCTCCAGTACTTC. Its protein product is CASSEGLLQYF.

This clone was counted only a few times. The chain couples TRBV18 to TRBJ1-2; 9 positions agree with TRBD1. The V segment lost 2 bases and the J segment 5 bases; nucleotides outside the gene matches: 6. Germline assignment: CDR1 KGHSH and CDR2 LQKENI. This CDR3 is built from 15 residues. The CDR3 DNA is TGTGCCAGCTCACCAACGGGACAGGGTCTTTATGGCTACACCTTC. It is translated as CASSPTGQGLYGYTF.